This T cell receptor beta chain came from a study of blood T cells in healthy people across ages. The study's findings and limits: Naive T cell percentage showed a strong correlation with TCR beta diversity.

The CDR3 extends over 15 amino acids. The V and J ends lost 0 bases and 4 bases respectively, with 12 bases between them. CDR1 is MNHEY and CDR2 is SVGAGI in the germline V gene. The use of a sample-barcoded 5' primer and a J-beta primer mix characterized a second PCR of about 7 to 12 cycles. TCRdb independently ran MiXCR on the 5' RACE reads; one entry per CDR3 protein. The table has 700,000 to 900,000 distinct CDR3 sequences, roughly 24% seen once. With regard to this clonotype: Its target is unknown.

A further study also used this sample, focusing on T cells of mothers and their children. That work adds: Donation came from a few healthy Caucasian mothers together with their six children.

The clonotype was recovered from a boy aged 5-17 years in good health. The sample was blood. The chain employs TRBV6-5 and TRBJ2-5, with D perhaps being TRBD1 or TRBD2 (5 bases each). For the CDR3, the DNA is TGTGCCAGCAGTTACTCTGGGGGTTCGGGAGAGACCCAGTACTTC. It yields the protein CASSYSGGSGETQYF.